A single sample gave rise to the 22 T cell receptor beta chains below, sequenced in a study of cytomegalovirus exposure and HLA in healthy donors. A multiplex PCR was run with 60 Vbeta primers and 13 Jbeta primers. Sequenced by immunoSEQ multiplex PCR; TCRdb stores in-frame clones only, minus some. The sample lists 250,000 or so clones; 80% to 85% were seen once. The specimen was PBMCs. These receptors were obtained from a woman between 55 and 75 years old in good health and CMV-seropositive.

A few counts support this clone. The gene calls are TRBV4-1 and TRBJ1-1; 8 bases are a match to TRBD1. V trimming: 3 bases; J trimming: 7 bases; junction bases outside the gene matches: 10. Per germline, CDR1 MGHRA and CDR2 YSYEKL. The CDR3 has 15 residues. CDR3 residues: CASSHPLQGAFEAFF. The CDR3 DNA reads TGCGCCAGCAGCCACCCGTTGCAGGGGGCCTTTGAAGCTTTCTTT.

The genes are TRBV10-3 and TRBJ2-7, with a tentative D call TRBD2 (6 bases). The germline V and J ends were trimmed by 7 bases and 2 bases, with 12 bases remaining between them. The CDR3 covers 13 residues. The V gene's germline CDR1 is ENHRY and CDR2 SYGVKD. As DNA, the CDR3 is TGTGCCATCAATAGGGGACTCCCCTACGAGCAGTACTTC. It yields the protein CAINRGLPYEQYF.

The chain couples TRBV13 to TRBJ1-1; D ambiguous. V was cut by 2 bases and J by 5 bases, with 12 bases left in between. CDR1 and CDR2 from the germline V gene are PRHDT and FYEKMQ (reference sequence). This CDR3 contains 14 residues. The CDR3 coding sequence is TGTGCCAGCAGCTTATTTAGGGCGGGGACTGAAGCTTTCTTT. It translates to CASSLFRAGTEAFF.

The genes are TRBV30 and TRBJ1-5, with D possibly TRBD1 on 5 matching bases. The germline V gene has CDR1 GTSNPN and CDR2 SVGIG (reference sequence). V was shortened by 2 bases and J by 8 bases, with 10 bases between the two germline ends. The CDR3 totals 12 residues. Here the CDR3 reads CAWSRGGEPQHF. The CDR3 DNA reads as TGTGCCTGGAGTAGGGGAGGGGAGCCCCAGCATTTT.

The V gene is TRBV5-1, the J gene TRBJ1-1, with 10 nucleotides matching TRBD1. The junction had 6 bases not matched to a gene; V was cut back by 4 bases and J by 0 bases. The CDR3 spans 16 residues. Germline CDR1 SGHRS, CDR2 YFSETQ. CDR3 sequence reads: CASSTDRGPLNTEAFF. In DNA, the CDR3 is TGCGCCAGCAGCACCGACAGGGGGCCGTTGAACACTGAAGCTTTCTTT.

The DNA for the CDR3 is TGTGCCACCAGCGGGGCCAATGGGGATGGCTACACCTTC. Amino acids: CATSGANGDGYTF. The chain links TRBV15 to TRBJ1-2, with a tentative D call TRBD1 (5 bases). Germline assignment: CDR1 LNHNV and CDR2 YYDKDF (reference sequence). V was cut by 5 bases and J by 6 bases, with 13 bases left in between. The CDR3 extends over 13 amino acids.

This clone was detected a few times. The chain recombines TRBV5-1 with TRBJ2-7; 8 nucleotides match TRBD1. Trimming cost V 4 bases and J 5 bases; bases outside gene matches: 11. Germline CDR1 is SGHRS and CDR2 is YFSETQ. The CDR3 is made up of 15 amino acids. CDR3 bases: TGCGCCAGCAGCAGAACCGGGACAGGAGCCCACGAGCAGTACTTC. This sequence encodes CASSRTGTGAHEQYF.

The CDR3 loop is CASSPGLASNTGELFF. CDR3 DNA: TGTGCCAGCAGCCCTGGACTAGCGTCGAACACCGGGGAGCTGTTTTTT. The chain has TRBV7-3 and TRBJ2-2; TRBD2 agrees at 9 bases. The CDR3 consists of 16 residues. Germline V gene sequence: CDR1 SGHTA, CDR2 FQGTGA. The J segment lost 0 bases and the V segment lost 5 bases, leaving 4 bases of the junction unmatched.

For this clone: The junction and the germline gene differ at one end; a read error may be behind it. The chain is built from TRBV5-1 and TRBJ2-7, with 9 bases that match TRBD1. This CDR3 has 16 amino acids. CDR1 SGHRS and CDR2 YFSETQ come from the germline V gene. This CDR3 is CASSLGTGAGGPERYF. In DNA form, the CDR3 reads TGCGCCAGCAGCTTGGGGACAGGGGCCGGGGGACCAGAGCGGTACTTC.

This chain joins TRBV15 and TRBJ1-1, with 10 bases that match TRBD1. Germline V lookup: CDR1 LNHNV, CDR2 YYDKDF (reference sequence). V trimming: 9 bases; J trimming: 3 bases; junction bases outside the gene matches: 7. CDR3 length: 14 residues. The CDR3 region has the DNA TGTGCCACTAGGCGGGACAGGGGTTACACTGAAGCTTTCTTT. The encoded protein is CATRRDRGYTEAFF.

The chain joins TRBV29-1 to TRBJ1-1; D is unresolved. Germline V lookup: CDR1 SQVTM, CDR2 ANQGSEA. V lost 0 bases and J 0 bases, leaving 11 bases between the germline ends. CDR3 length equals 15 residues. The CDR3: CSVEDRYDMNTEAFF. DNA of the CDR3: TGCAGCGTTGAAGATCGATACGACATGAACACTGAAGCTTTCTTT.

V gene TRBV19 combines with J gene TRBJ2-7, with 8 bases fitting TRBD2. Germline V gives CDR1 LNHDA, CDR2 SQIVND (reference sequence). This CDR3 has 12 residues. Germline trimming cut 6 bases from V and 6 bases from J; bases unmatched to any gene: 4. The CDR3 DNA follows: TGTGCCAGTAGCCGGGGGGGGCGCGAGCAGTACTTC. Encoded protein: CASSRGGREQYF.

This chain links TRBV29-1 with TRBJ1-1; unclear D gene. The V end was cut by 5 bases, the J end by 2 bases, with 6 bases between. The CDR3 is 11 amino acids. Germline assignment: CDR1 SQVTM and CDR2 ANQGSEA. For the CDR3, the DNA is TGCAGCGTTAGAGGAAACACTGAAGCTTTCTTT. Encoded protein: CSVRGNTEAFF.

There are a few counts of this clone. V gene TRBV28 combines with J gene TRBJ2-1, with TRBD1 as a possible D gene (5 bases). V lost 5 bases and J 11 bases, leaving 19 bases between the germline ends. Germline lookup yields CDR1 MDHEN and CDR2 SYDVKM. The CDR3 spans 14 residues. In nucleotides, the CDR3 is TGTGCCAGCAGTCCCCTAAGTACCCAGGGAAAGCAGTTCTTC. This sequence encodes CASSPLSTQGKQFF. Based on the CDR3 plus reference TRBV28 and TRBJ2-1, the full variable domain is DVKVTQSSRYLVKRTGEKVFLECVQDMDHENMFWYRQDPGLGLRLIYFSYDVKMKEKGDIPEGYSVSREKKERFSLILESASTNQTSMYLCASSPLSTQGKQFFGPGTRLTVL.

The rearrangement links TRBV6-5 to TRBJ1-1, with D hard to call. V lost 6 bases and J lost 1, with 9 bases in between. This CDR3 is 13 amino acids long. Germline V lookup: CDR1 MNHEY, CDR2 SVGAGI. CDR3 sequence: CASSPRRNTEAFF. The CDR3 coding sequence is TGTGCCAGCAGCCCGAGGAGGAACACTGAAGCTTTCTTT.

Only a few counts were recorded for this clone. CDR3 DNA sequence: TGTGCCAGCAGCGTCGGACAGGGACTAAGCACAGATACGCAGTATTTT. It is translated as CASSVGQGLSTDTQYF. This sequence joins TRBV9 and TRBJ2-3, with a weak D call TRBD1 (8 bases). The germline CDR1 and CDR2 sequences are SGDLS and YYNGEE. Deletions cut 2 bases from V and 0 bases from J, with 13 bases between. There are 16 residues in the CDR3. The whole variable domain, remainder taken from reference TRBV9 and TRBJ2-3, is DSGVTQTPKHLITATGQRVTLRCSPRSGDLSVYWYQQSLDQGLQFLIQYYNGEERAKGNILERFSAQQFPDLHSELNLSSLELGDSALYFCASSVGQGLSTDTQYFGPGTRLTVL.

The chain carries TRBV6-5 and TRBJ1-2, with D tentatively TRBD1 (5 bases). V lost 5 bases, J lost 1 base, and 8 bases lay in between. In germline, CDR1 is MNHEY, CDR2 SVGAGI. This CDR3 has 13 residues. This CDR3 is CASSRGFNYGYTF. DNA for the CDR3: TGTGCCAGCAGTAGGGGATTTAACTATGGCTACACCTTC.

The chain links TRBV6-1 to TRBJ2-1; D unclear. The germline V gene has CDR1 MNHNS and CDR2 SASEGT. V gave up 1 base and J gave up 9 bases, with 13 bases separating them. CDR3 size: 14 residues. DNA of the CDR3: TGTGCCAGCAGTGAAGGATTTATCGGTGGTGAGCAGTTCTTC. It translates to CASSEGFIGGEQFF.

The gene calls are TRBV5-1 and TRBJ1-5; 8 bases fit TRBD1. The CDR3 has 16 residues. Looked up from germline, CDR1 is SGHRS and CDR2 is YFSETQ. V shed 4 bases and J 6 bases; nucleotides not matched to a gene: 12. The DNA of the CDR3 is TGCGCCAGCAGCCTAGGGACAGGCAGCTTAGGTCAGCCCCAGCATTTT. Translation gives CASSLGTGSLGQPQHF.

The chain carries TRBV15 and TRBJ2-7; no clear D gene. Trimming removed 0 bases at V and 2 bases at J, with 5 bases between. CDR3 length equals 13 residues. Germline CDR1 reads LNHNV; CDR2 reads YYDKDF (reference sequence). The CDR3 is CATSRDNPYEQYF. Here the CDR3 DNA reads TGTGCCACCAGCAGAGACAATCCCTACGAGCAGTACTTC.

The chain couples TRBV30 to TRBJ1-1; TRBD1 matches at 12 bases. CDR1 and CDR2 from the germline V gene are GTSNPN and SVGIG (reference sequence). V shed 3 bases, J shed 5 bases, and the junction held 22 bases outside the gene matches. This CDR3 comprises 20 residues. This CDR3 reads CAWRPPTRDRGRRAGTEAFF. The CDR3 DNA reads as TGTGCCTGGAGGCCACCCACGAGGGACAGGGGGCGAAGAGCGGGAACTGAAGCTTTCTTT.

The chain recombines TRBV19 with TRBJ1-5, with 9 bases matching TRBD1. Germline loops: CDR1 LNHDA, CDR2 SQIVND (reference sequence). V dropped 8 bases and J dropped 5; count of bases not matched to a gene: 10. The CDR3 runs 15 residues. This CDR3 is CASQPTGGVHQPQHF. The DNA of the CDR3 is TGTGCCAGTCAGCCTACAGGGGGCGTCCATCAGCCCCAGCATTTT.